This note documents a single T cell receptor (beta chain) sequence. Its antigen is not known. This record belongs to a study of PD-1 blockade in classical Hodgkin lymphoma. General observations from the study: CD4+ TCR diversity, unlike CD8+, rose significantly by C4D1. Reported baseline diversity: healthy donors highest, relapsed/refractory patients lowest. Excluded were patients who started nivolumab under 1 year after ASCT, a group that had lower diversity.

Profiled with immunoSEQ multiplex PCR; TCRdb holds only in-frame clones, not every one. In the table there are tens of thousands of clones, about 89% of which are singletons. The time point here: cycle 4 day 1 (C4D1), after 6 weeks of nivolumab. Brentuximab vedotin exposure varied, and every patient relapsed after autologous stem cell transplantation. This material consisted of peripheral blood mononuclear cells (PBMCs), taken before the fourth cycle of nivolumab. This clonotype was sampled from a human donor with classical Hodgkin lymphoma.

Here the CDR3 reads CASSSQGGSYGYTF. In nucleotides, the CDR3 is TGCGCCAGCAGCTCACAGGGCGGTAGCTATGGCTACACCTTC. The chain couples TRBV5-1 to TRBJ1-2; weak D call: TRBD1 (6 bases). V shed 3 bases and J shed 4 bases, with 13 bases lying between them. Germline lookup yields CDR1 SGHRS and CDR2 YFSETQ. The CDR3 runs 14 residues.